This TCR beta chain is drawn from a study of T cell responses to AZD1222 COVID-19 vaccine. Study observations and caveats: Only a handful of individuals given AZD1222 were seropositive at baseline. The donor cohort was predominantly white British with a female majority, and clonal diversity may have been underestimated.

V lost 1 base and J 2 bases, leaving 9 bases between the germline ends. This CDR3 contains 15 residues. Germline assignment: CDR1 LGHNA and CDR2 YSLEER. The data were produced by immunoSEQ multiplex PCR, yet TCRdb's version contains in-frame clones alone and is incomplete. The sample has around 25,000 clones; around 86% are singletons. In regard to this clone: What it recognizes is unknown.

Material: peripheral blood, obtained 28 days after the second AZD1222 dose. The receptor's source is an adult who received the AZD1222 COVID-19 vaccine. This chain connects TRBV4-3 to TRBJ2-1, with a tentative D call TRBD2 (6 bases). The chain's CDR3 is CASSQGTGAYNEQFF. The CDR3 coding sequence is TGCGCCAGCAGCCAAGGGACGGGAGCCTACAATGAGCAGTTCTTC.